The 8 T cell receptor beta chains below come from one sample, sequenced in a study of blood T cells in healthy people across ages. A second about 6 to 11 cycle PCR used barcoded and J-beta primers. In TCRdb, the 5' RACE reads were re-called with MiXCR into one record per CDR3 protein. The data show 800,000 or so distinct CDR3 sequences, around 50% seen once. Sequenced input: blood. These receptors were obtained from a man older than 75 in good health.

The chain recombines TRBV28 with TRBJ2-1, with D perhaps given as TRBD1 or TRBD2 (5 bases each). The CDR3 runs 13 residues. Germline assignment: CDR1 MDHEN and CDR2 SYDVKM. The V and J ends lost 1 base and 5 bases respectively, with 6 bases between them. The chain's CDR3 is CASSLLGHNEQFF. The DNA for the CDR3 is TGTGCCAGCAGTTTATTGGGACACAATGAGCAGTTCTTC.

V and J are TRBV5-1 and TRBJ1-5; D possibly corresponds to TRBD1 (5 bases). This CDR3 has 16 amino acids. V lost 2 bases and J lost 2, with 14 bases in between. Germline CDR1 and CDR2: SGHRS and YFSETQ. CDR3 in amino acids: CASSLSGWGGNQPQHF. The CDR3 bases are TGCGCCAGCAGCTTAAGCGGCTGGGGGGGCAATCAGCCCCAGCATTTT.

The chain recombines TRBV7-9 with TRBJ1-2, with 12 bases identical to TRBD1. The length of the CDR3 is 15 residues. Germline V gene lookup returns CDR1 SEHNR and CDR2 FQNEAQ (reference sequence). The V segment lost 5 bases and the J segment 5 bases; nucleotides outside the gene matches: 6. The DNA of the CDR3 is TGTGCCAGCAGCGCGAGGGACAGGGGGCGGTATGGCTACACCTTC. This translates into CASSARDRGRYGYTF.

The genes are TRBV4-3 and TRBJ2-3; no reliable D call. V shed 0 bases and J shed 5 bases, with 9 bases lying between them. CDR1 is LGHNA and CDR2 is YSLEER in the germline V gene. The CDR3 consists of 14 residues. CDR3 DNA: TGCGCCAGCAGCCAAGAGGTAGGGCGAGATACGCAGTATTTT. This translates into CASSQEVGRDTQYF.

The chain recombines TRBV10-3 with TRBJ2-2, with 7 nucleotides matching TRBD1. Unmatched junction bases numbered 4, after V lost 7 bases and J lost 5 bases. Germline CDR1 is ENHRY and CDR2 is SYGVKD. The length of the CDR3 is 13 residues. The CDR3: CAITDRATGELFF. CDR3 sequence (DNA): TGTGCCATCACCGACAGGGCGACCGGGGAGCTGTTTTTT.

This clonotype was detected only a few times. The chain is built from TRBV11-3 and TRBJ2-1; the D is unclear. The germline V gene has CDR1 SGHNT and CDR2 YENEEA. The V end was cut by 7 bases, the J end by 8 bases, with 15 bases between. The CDR3 is 13 amino acids. The CDR3 protein is CASTRPRQDEQFF. The CDR3 nucleotides are TGTGCCAGCACCCGCCCAAGGCAGGATGAGCAGTTCTTC.

This clonotype was detected only a few times. This chain connects TRBV18 to TRBJ2-1; TRBD2 might be the D (6 bases). Trimming cost V 3 bases and J 4 bases, with 16 bases left between them. CDR1 KGHSH and CDR2 LQKENI come from the germline V gene. This CDR3 has 16 residues. CDR3 amino acids: CASSPVVAGRYNEQFF. The DNA for the CDR3 is TGTGCCAGCTCACCTGTGGTCGCGGGGCGATACAATGAGCAGTTCTTC.

This chain joins TRBV5-1 and TRBJ2-5; 13 bases map to TRBD2. The ends lost 0 bases at V and 4 bases at J; junction bases unmatched: 3. The length of the CDR3 is 16 residues. Germline V lookup: CDR1 SGHRS, CDR2 YFSETQ. This chain's CDR3 is CASSLGWTSGRETQYF. The DNA for the CDR3 is TGCGCCAGCAGCTTGGGGTGGACTAGCGGGAGAGAGACCCAGTACTTC.